The entry that follows covers one TCR beta chain sequence. Its antigen is not known. These data belong to a study of T cell responses to AZD1222 COVID-19 vaccine. Overall study results and limits: Spike was spanned by vaccine-associated CD4 TCRs, which were dominant at 160-218 and 743-854. Without day 14 samples, only post-peak T cell repertoires were studied. A rise in Spike-specific TCR breadth and depth followed two AZD1222 doses. In the spike-specific TCR repertoire, nearly half reportedly target unmutated variant regions.

Clones were read by immunoSEQ multiplex PCR, and TCRdb kept only the in-frame ones, dropping some. The top ten clones hold roughly 15% of a sample with approximately 50,000 clones, approximately 88% of them seen once. Germline trimming cut 2 bases from V and 9 bases from J; bases unmatched to any gene: 19. The CDR3 sequence is 18 residues long. In germline, CDR1 is SGHVT, CDR2 SQSDAQ. This TCR came from an adult in good health. The chain recombines TRBV7-4 with TRBJ1-5; 7 bases match TRBD1. The starting material was peripheral blood, obtained on day 0 of AZD1222 vaccination. CDR3 sequence (DNA): TGTGCCAGCAGCTTAAGAGGGGACAGTGGACGGGGGAATTGGCCCCAGCATTTT. It specifies CASSLRGDSGRGNWPQHF.